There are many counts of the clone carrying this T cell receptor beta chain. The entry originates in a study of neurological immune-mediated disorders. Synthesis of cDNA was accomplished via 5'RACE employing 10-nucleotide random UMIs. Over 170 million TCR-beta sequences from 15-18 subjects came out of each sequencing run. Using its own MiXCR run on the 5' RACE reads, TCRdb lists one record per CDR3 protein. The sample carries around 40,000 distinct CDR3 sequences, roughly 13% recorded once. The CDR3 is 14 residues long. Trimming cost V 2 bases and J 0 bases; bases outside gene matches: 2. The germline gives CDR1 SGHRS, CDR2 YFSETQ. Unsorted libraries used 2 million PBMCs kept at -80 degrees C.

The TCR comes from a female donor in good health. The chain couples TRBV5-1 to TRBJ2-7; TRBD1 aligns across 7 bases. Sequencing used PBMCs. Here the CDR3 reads CASSLQGTSYEQYF. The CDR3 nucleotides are TGCGCCAGCAGCTTACAGGGGACCTCCTACGAGCAGTACTTC.